This entry lists 6 T cell receptor beta chains sequenced from one sample in a study of blood T cell repertoires in COVID-19. The method was immunoSEQ multiplex PCR; TCRdb's version includes in-frame clones alone and lacks a portion of them. The sample shows around 46,000 clones, about 85% of them seen only once. The sample comprised peripheral blood. These TCRs come from a human donor in a cohort sampled during active COVID-19.

The V and J genes are TRBV7-9 and TRBJ2-7; 8 bases map to TRBD1. The CDR3 consists of 17 residues. Germline V lookup: CDR1 SEHNR, CDR2 FQNEAQ (reference sequence). V was clipped by 1 base and J by 6 bases; unmatched bases: 14. CDR3 sequence: CASSLGVLEDRVSEQYF. The CDR3 DNA is TGTGCCAGCAGCTTAGGGGTTTTAGAGGACAGGGTCTCCGAGCAGTACTTC. Together with reference TRBV7-9 and TRBJ2-7, the CDR3 gives the full variable domain: DTGVSQNPRHKITKRGQNVTFRCDPISEHNRLYWYRQTLGQGPEFLTYFQNEAQLEKSRLLSDRFSAERPKGSFSTLEIQRTEQGDSAMYLCASSLGVLEDRVSEQYFGPGTRLTVT.

The sample holds one count of this clone. The chain has TRBV5-1 and TRBJ2-5; D is undetermined. V was pared by 0 bases and J by 2 bases, with 8 bases between. CDR1 and CDR2 (germline): SGHRS, YFSETQ. The CDR3 is made up of 14 amino acids. The CDR3 loop is CASSLDWQQETQYF. The DNA for the CDR3 is TGCGCCAGCAGCTTGGATTGGCAGCAAGAGACCCAGTACTTC.

CDR3 nucleotides: TGTGCCAGTAGTATGTCGCGGGAGAACACTGAAGCTTTCTTT. It is translated as CASSMSRENTEAFF. The J gene is TRBJ1-1, the V gene TRBV19; no definite D call. This CDR3 spans 14 amino acids. Germline values: CDR1 LNHDA, CDR2 SQIVND (reference sequence). The V end was cut by 3 bases, the J end by 1 base, with 9 bases between.

The rearrangement links TRBV9 to TRBJ1-2; 8 bases fit TRBD1. The CDR3 sequence is 15 residues long. Germline values: CDR1 SGDLS, CDR2 YYNGEE. V shed 4 bases and J 2 bases; nucleotides not matched to a gene: 7. CDR3 DNA: TGTGCCAGCAGCCCGCAGGGGGCGATGAACTATGGCTACACCTTC. Translation: CASSPQGAMNYGYTF.

CDR3 in amino acids: CASSQAGIGITGELFF. Here the CDR3 DNA reads TGTGCCAGCAGCCAAGCAGGGATTGGGATCACCGGGGAGCTGTTTTTT. The rearrangement joins TRBV3-1 (or the pseudogene TRBV3-2) to TRBJ2-2; maybe TRBD1 (5 bases). The germline V gene has CDR1 LGHDT and CDR2 YNNKEL (reference sequence). The CDR3 extends over 16 amino acids. V gave up 1 base and J gave up 4 bases, with 13 bases separating them.

The gene calls are TRBV6-6 and TRBJ2-1; 7 bases align to TRBD2. The CDR3 extends over 15 amino acids. Trimming at V came to 2 bases and at J to 9 bases, leaving 10 bases not matched to a gene. Germline CDR1 and CDR2: MNHNY and SVGAGI (reference sequence). The CDR3 DNA follows: TGTGCCAGCAGTTACGCGGGAGTAGCCGGGCGTGAGCAGTTCTTC. Its protein product is CASSYAGVAGREQFF.